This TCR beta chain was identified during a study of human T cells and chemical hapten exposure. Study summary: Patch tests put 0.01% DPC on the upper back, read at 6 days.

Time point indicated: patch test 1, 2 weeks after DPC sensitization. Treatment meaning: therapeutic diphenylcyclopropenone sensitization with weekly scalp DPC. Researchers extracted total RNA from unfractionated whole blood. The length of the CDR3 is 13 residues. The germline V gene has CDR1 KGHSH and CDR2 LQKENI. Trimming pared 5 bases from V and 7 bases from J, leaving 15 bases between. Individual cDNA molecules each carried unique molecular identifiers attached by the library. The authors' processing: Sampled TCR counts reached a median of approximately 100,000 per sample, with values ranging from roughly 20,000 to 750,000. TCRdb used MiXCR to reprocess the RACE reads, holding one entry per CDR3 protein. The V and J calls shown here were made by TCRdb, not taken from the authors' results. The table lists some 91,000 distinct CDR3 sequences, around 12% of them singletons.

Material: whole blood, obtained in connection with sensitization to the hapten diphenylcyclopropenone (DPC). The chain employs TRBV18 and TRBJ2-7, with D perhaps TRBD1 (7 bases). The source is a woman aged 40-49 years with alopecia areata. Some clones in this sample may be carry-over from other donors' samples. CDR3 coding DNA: TGTGCCAGCTCAAACAGGGGAGGCGGGGAGCAGTACTTC. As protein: CASSNRGGGEQYF.